Shown below are 21 T cell receptor beta chains from a single sample sequenced in a study of cytomegalovirus exposure and HLA in healthy donors. With 60 Vbeta and 13 Jbeta primers, the PCR was carried out. TCRdb's table, derived via immunoSEQ multiplex PCR, lists solely in-frame clones and lacks some. The data hold 180,000 or so clones, with around a tenth observed a single time. Sample: PBMCs. These receptors originate from a woman in her thirties in good health and CMV-seropositive.

This clone was counted only a few times. The chain recombines TRBV27 with TRBJ2-4; the match to TRBD1 covers 7 bases. V shed 5 bases and J 4 bases; nucleotides not matched to a gene: 8. This CDR3 region has 15 residues. From germline, CDR1 is MNHEY and CDR2 SMNVEV (reference sequence). Here the CDR3 DNA reads TGTGCCAGCAGTCGAAACCGGGACAGAAAAAACATTCAGTACTTC. This codes for CASSRNRDRKNIQYF.

The V call is TRBV21-1, the J call TRBJ1-2. TRBV21-1 counts as a pseudogene. This CDR3 comprises 15 residues. For the CDR3, the DNA is TGTGCCAGCAGCAAAGGAGGAGGGGCCCACTATGGCTACACCTTC. Translation: CASSKGGGAHYGYTF.

The chain employs TRBV5-6 and TRBJ2-5; D is unresolved. The V gene's germline CDR1 is SGHDT and CDR2 YYEEEE. V lost 3 bases to trimming and J lost 4 bases, with 13 bases between them. This CDR3 spans 14 amino acids. The CDR3, as DNA: TGTGCCAGCAGCTCGGCCAGTAGCTCAGAGACCCAGTACTTC. It specifies CASSSASSSETQYF.

V usage is TRBV10-3 and J usage is TRBJ1-3; D is unresolved. V lost 3 bases and J lost 2, with 2 bases in between. Germline CDR1 ENHRY, CDR2 SYGVKD. CDR3 length equals 12 residues. CDR3 nucleotides: TGTGCCATCAGTGACGCTGGAAACACCATATATTTT. It encodes CAISDAGNTIYF.

This clone was seen more than once but under ten times. This chain connects TRBV2 to TRBJ2-1; possible D gene TRBD2, 6 bases. Trimming took off 6 bases at V and 3 bases at J, with 18 bases between the two ends. The CDR3 spans 16 residues. Per the germline V gene, CDR1 is SNHLY and CDR2 is FYNNEI. In DNA form, the CDR3 reads TGTGCCAGCAGGGGGACCCTAGCGTCATTCTACAATGAGCAGTTCTTC. It yields the protein CASRGTLASFYNEQFF.

This rearrangement joins TRBV9 to TRBJ1-1, with D perhaps matching TRBD1 (5 bases). The germline V and J ends were trimmed by 4 bases and 1 base, with 20 bases remaining between them. CDR3 length equals 17 residues. Germline assignment: CDR1 SGDLS and CDR2 YYNGEE. The CDR3 sequence is CASSPRGGREGNTEAFF. For the CDR3, the DNA is TGTGCCAGCAGCCCGAGGGGTGGCAGGGAGGGGAACACTGAAGCTTTCTTT.

The chain links TRBV5-1 to TRBJ2-1; 11 bases line up with TRBD2. J gave up 4 bases and V 4 bases, and 4 bases lay outside the gene matches. Germline assignment: CDR1 SGHRS and CDR2 YFSETQ. The CDR3 consists of 15 residues. The CDR3 region is CASSVGLAEYNEQFF. The CDR3 coding sequence is TGCGCCAGCAGCGTGGGACTAGCGGAGTACAATGAGCAGTTCTTC.

This clone came up a few times. The V call is TRBV5-6, the J call TRBJ2-3; TRBD2 matches 8 bases. The CDR3 consists of 15 residues. After removal of 0 bases from V and 5 bases from J, the junction contained 5 bases not matched to a gene. Germline lookup yields CDR1 SGHDT and CDR2 YYEEEE. The CDR3, as DNA: TGTGCCAGCAGCTTGGGTCTAGCGGGCAGAGATACGCAGTATTTT. This codes for CASSLGLAGRDTQYF. Full variable domain (rest looked up from reference TRBV5-6 and TRBJ2-3): DAGVTQSPTHLIKTRGQQVTLRCSPKSGHDTVSWYQQALGQGPQFIFQYYEEEERQRGNFPDRFSGHQFPNYSSELNVNALLLGDSALYLCASSLGLAGRDTQYFGPGTRLTVL.

V usage is TRBV5-4 and J usage is TRBJ2-1, with 9 bases fitting TRBD1. Germline V CDR1 and CDR2: SGHNT, YYREEE (reference sequence). J was trimmed by 6 bases and V by 4 bases; bases with no gene match: 8. This CDR3 is 15 amino acids long. The CDR3 bases are TGTGCCAGCAGCGATTACAGGGGGCTGGGCAATGAGCAGTTCTTC. This encodes CASSDYRGLGNEQFF.

This clone was counted only a few times. The CDR3 region is CASSDGANYGYTF. The CDR3 bases are TGTGCCAGCAGCGACGGAGCTAACTATGGCTACACCTTC. The genes are TRBV2 and TRBJ1-2, with no clear D. The germline V gene encodes CDR1 SNHLY and CDR2 FYNNEI. Trimming pared 6 bases from V and 0 bases from J, leaving 8 bases between. The CDR3 has 13 residues.

This clone has more than one count but fewer than ten. The chain combines TRBV7-3 with TRBJ1-2, with 9 bases fitting TRBD1. Losses at the gene ends were 6 bases for V and 6 bases for J; bases not matched to a gene: 5. The germline V gene encodes CDR1 SGHTA and CDR2 FQGTGA. The CDR3 spans 13 residues. The CDR3, as DNA: TGTGCCAGCAGTCTCCGGGACAGGGATGGCTACACCTTC. It specifies CASSLRDRDGYTF.

CDR3 DNA: TGTGCCAGCAGTTACGGCGGGGGAGGGGGGTACGAGCAGTACTTC. Encoded protein: CASSYGGGGGYEQYF. The gene calls are TRBV6-5 and TRBJ2-7; a possible D gene is TRBD2 (7 bases). The V end lost 2 bases, the J end lost 4 bases, and 15 bases lay between the germline ends. The CDR3 runs 15 residues. Looked up from germline, CDR1 is MNHEY and CDR2 is SVGAGI.

CDR3 sequence reads: CASSPGGTEQYF. The CDR3 nucleotides are TGTGCCAGCAGCCCCGGGGGAACAGAGCAGTACTTC. V usage is TRBV7-2 and J usage is TRBJ2-7; tentatively, D is TRBD2 (6 bases). Germline lookup yields CDR1 SGHTA and CDR2 FQGNSA. V was pared by 5 bases and J by 7 bases, with 12 bases between. This CDR3 is 12 amino acids long.

This clone turned up a few times. This chain links TRBV19 with TRBJ1-5, with 7 bases aligning to TRBD1. With 5 bases clipped from V and 7 bases from J, the junction kept 8 bases outside the gene matches. This CDR3 comprises 14 residues. CDR1 LNHDA and CDR2 SQIVND come from the germline V gene (reference sequence). CDR3 sequence (DNA): TGTGCCAGTAGTCTCCGACAGGGTCCCCAGCCCCAGCATTTT. It encodes CASSLRQGPQPQHF.

This clone was seen more than once but under ten times. This chain uses TRBV7-9 with TRBJ1-2; 9 bases are shared with TRBD1. J gave up 4 bases and V 6 bases, and 6 bases lay outside the gene matches. This CDR3 spans 14 amino acids. Germline CDR1 reads SEHNR; CDR2 reads FQNEAQ (reference sequence). CDR3 nucleotide sequence: TGTGCCAGCAGACAGGGGGCCTCTAGCTATGGCTACACCTTC. Its protein product is CASRQGASSYGYTF.

V gene TRBV6-5 combines with J gene TRBJ2-7; tentatively, D is TRBD2 (5 bases). With 7 bases removed from V and 7 bases from J, the gap between germline ends came to 11 bases. The germline V gene has CDR1 MNHEY and CDR2 SVGAGI. This CDR3 has 11 amino acids. The CDR3 loop reads CASTHRGEQYF. CDR3 DNA: TGTGCCAGCACCCACCGCGGGGAGCAGTACTTC.

The chain has TRBV19 and TRBJ2-7; 9 nucleotides align to TRBD2. CDR1 is LNHDA, CDR2 SQIVND, per germline (reference sequence). CDR3 length equals 14 residues. The junction had 7 bases not matched to a gene; V was cut back by 7 bases and J by 3 bases. CDR3 sequence reads: CASTAGGPDYEQYF. For the CDR3, the DNA is TGTGCCAGTACGGCGGGAGGGCCCGACTACGAGCAGTACTTC. Based on the CDR3 plus reference TRBV19 and TRBJ2-7, the full variable domain is DGGITQSPKYLFRKEGQNVTLSCEQNLNHDAMYWYRQDPGQGLRLIYYSQIVNDFQKGDIAEGYSVSREKKESFPLTVTSAQKNPTAFYLCASTAGGPDYEQYFGPGTRLTVT.

The rearrangement links TRBV7-9 to TRBJ1-2, with 11 positions matching TRBD1. The trim removed 5 bases at V and 2 bases at J, leaving 7 bases unmatched. The germline CDR1 and CDR2 sequences are SEHNR and FQNEAQ (reference sequence). The CDR3 has 16 residues. The CDR3: CASSPGQGARNYGYTF. The DNA of the CDR3 is TGTGCCAGCAGCCCTGGACAGGGGGCGCGAAACTATGGCTACACCTTC.

This clone was detected a few times. The chain couples TRBV5-1 to TRBJ1-2; D call uncertain. The germline V and J ends were trimmed by 2 bases and 0 bases, with 8 bases remaining between them. The CDR3 consists of 14 residues. Germline lookup yields CDR1 SGHRS and CDR2 YFSETQ. This CDR3 is CASSLSPANYGYTF. In DNA, the CDR3 is TGCGCCAGCAGCTTATCCCCGGCTAACTATGGCTACACCTTC.

V is TRBV5-3 and J is TRBJ2-5; D is unresolved. TRBV5-3 is known as an ORF, though its function is uncertain. V lost 0 bases, J lost 5 bases, and 11 bases lay in between. The CDR3 runs to 14 residues. CDR3 nucleotides: TGTGCCAGAAGCTTGGGCGGCCTCGGGGAGACCCAGTACTTC. Protein product: CARSLGGLGETQYF.

The chain is built from TRBV18 and TRBJ2-7; TRBD2 matches at 12 bases. V lost 3 bases, J lost 0 bases, and 0 bases stayed unmatched. This CDR3 is 15 amino acids long. The germline V gene encodes CDR1 KGHSH and CDR2 LQKENI. The chain's CDR3 is CASSPGLAGSYEQYF. Written as DNA, the CDR3 is TGTGCCAGCTCACCGGGACTAGCGGGCTCCTACGAGCAGTACTTC.